Below are 5 T cell receptor beta chains sequenced from a single sample in a study of shared clonotypes between healthy human individuals. The assay was immunoSEQ multiplex PCR, and TCRdb's table has in-frame clones only and misses some. The sample carries some 800,000 clones, approximately 92% recorded once. The naive CD8 fraction comprised CD45RO-negative cells positively selected for CCR7 and excluded terminally differentiated effector memory CD45RA+ cells. The material sequenced was naive CD8+ T cells sorted from blood. Receptor source: a man younger than 45 in good health.

The gene calls are TRBV7-9 and TRBJ2-1; 12 bases map to TRBD2. Germline loops: CDR1 SEHNR, CDR2 FQNEAQ (reference sequence). The CDR3 runs 16 residues. V gave up 3 bases and J gave up 8 bases; unmatched junction bases: 8. The CDR3 sequence: CASSFPTSGSSDEQFF. CDR3 nucleotides: TGTGCCAGCAGCTTCCCGACTAGCGGGAGTTCCGATGAGCAGTTCTTC.

The V call is TRBV19, the J call TRBJ1-3; perhaps TRBD1 as D (6 bases). V gave up 6 bases and J gave up 1 base, with 10 bases separating them. CDR1 and CDR2 (germline): LNHDA, SQIVND (reference sequence). The CDR3 loop spans 14 amino acids. The CDR3 region is CASSLTGSGNTIYF. As DNA, the CDR3 is TGTGCCAGTAGCTTAACAGGGTCTGGAAACACCATATATTTT.

CDR3 sequence: CASRPTPAGHNEQFF. The CDR3 DNA is TGTGCCAGCCGACCTACCCCAGCGGGGCACAATGAGCAGTTCTTC. The chain is built from TRBV11-2 and TRBJ2-1; TRBD2 matches at 7 bases. Per the germline V gene, CDR1 is SGHAT and CDR2 is FQNNGV. Trimming took 8 bases from V and 5 from J; bases not matched to a gene: 12. CDR3 length equals 15 residues.

DNA of the CDR3: TGTGCCAGCAGTAGGACAGGCCCTTTTGATGAAGCTTTCTTT. This translates into CASSRTGPFDEAFF. The rearrangement links TRBV6-1 to TRBJ1-1; 7 bases match TRBD1. Germline lookup yields CDR1 MNHNS and CDR2 SASEGT. Trimming cost V 5 bases and J 7 bases; bases outside gene matches: 10. The CDR3 has 14 residues.

The chain joins TRBV2 to TRBJ2-5; 13 bases are shared with TRBD2. The CDR3 covers 17 residues. CDR1 and CDR2 (germline): SNHLY, FYNNEI. V shed 10 bases, J shed 2 bases, and the junction held 13 bases outside the gene matches. The CDR3 loop reads CANLLSLAGGLQETQYF. The CDR3 DNA sequence: TGTGCCAACCTCCTCTCACTAGCGGGAGGGCTGCAAGAGACCCAGTACTTC.